This T cell receptor beta chain was sequenced for a study of blood T cell repertoires in COVID-19. Study-wide context: The origin of the acute and convalescent COVID-19 samples was the United States, Italy and Spain. In each case, the material was cDNA or gDNA derived from T cells, B-cell-depleted T cells, or PBMCs.

Per the germline V gene, CDR1 is LGHDT and CDR2 is YNNKEL (reference sequence). The germline V and J ends were trimmed by 2 bases and 11 bases, with 13 bases remaining between them. This CDR3 is built from 13 residues. During active infection, Seattle patients enrolled and were then monitored through disease. In the authors' methods: Estimated nucleated cell counts came from reference gene primer amplification. Clones were read by immunoSEQ multiplex PCR, and TCRdb kept only the in-frame ones, dropping some. V and J calls and clone size are those listed in that table; D and trimming were worked out from the DNA. Among roughly 200,000 clones listed, about four fifths were seen once.

The TCR comes from a woman in her 40s with COVID-19, enrolled during active disease. The sequencing input was peripheral blood. The rearrangement uses TRBV3-1 (or the pseudogene TRBV3-2) and TRBJ2-1, with D maybe TRBD2 (6 bases). The CDR3 sequence: CASSQTHGSQQFF. CDR3 DNA: TGTGCCAGCAGCCAAACCCACGGGAGCCAGCAGTTCTTC.